This T cell receptor beta chain was profiled in a study of T cells in Graves' hyperthyroidism and ophthalmopathy (dated 2019 in TCRdb). General notes on the study: Peripheral blood was collected at initial diagnosis, before any treatment. To identify TCR V-J signatures that set the groups apart, the researchers used a discovery cohort of more than 95 patients, made up of roughly 45 with Graves' ophthalmopathy and around 58 with stable Graves' hyperthyroidism. Prospective prediction of ophthalmopathy was tested in an independent validation cohort of fewer than 20 hyperthyroidism patients and some 17 patients who later progressed to ophthalmopathy. The approximately 100 discovery patients were randomly split 7:3 into training and test sets. Thyroid tissue and blood T-cell repertoires from six Graves' hyperthyroidism patients were also compared in the study. Once sampling was done, hyperthyroidism patients were given methimazole at a starting dose of 30 mg daily, whereas ophthalmopathy patients were given high-dose intravenous methylprednisolone. According to the paper, TCR Vbeta CDR3 sequencing was carried out on over 130 peripheral blood samples, which came from under 50 ophthalmopathy, 70 to 80 hyperthyroidism and roughly 17 progressor patients. What the work shows at the level of the full study, not this receptor alone: No statistical method was used to fix the sample size in advance, and group allocation was not hidden from the investigators. Most expanded thyroid clonotypes (frequency above 0.001) were also found in blood, which suggests that blood repertoires may mirror thyroid immune responses. In validation, the model predicted progression to ophthalmopathy a median of 6.5 months before onset, with over 60% sensitivity and 72.22% specificity. A 13 V-J signature model separated ophthalmopathy from stable hyperthyroidism, with just over 85% sensitivity and about 81% specificity in cross-validation and 80%/75% in testing.

The sample holds many counts of this clonotype. Its antigen is unknown. Base quality data are lacking; no much larger clone is found one base away. Stable Graves' hyperthyroidism was defined as the absence of progression to ophthalmopathy over 18 months of follow-up. Hyperthyroidism patients were newly diagnosed, with disease duration under 2 months, and aged 18 to 65 years. Patients with uncontrolled infections, other autoimmune diseases, pregnancy or lactation were excluded. Diagnoses were based on clinical symptoms, serum thyroxine and TRAb, thyroid ultrasound and orbital computed tomography. Ficoll-Paque density gradient centrifugation was used to isolate PBMCs from about 10 ml of fresh peripheral blood. Trizol reagent was used to extract total RNA, and RNA quality was then checked on an Agilent 2100 Bioanalyzer. CDR1 and CDR2 (ENHRY, SYGVKD) derive from the germline V gene. From the cysteine up to the phenylalanine, the CDR3 has a length of 17 residues. Of the read, only the CDR3 DNA is kept; its 51 bases are in frame from base 1. From V the trimming removes 3 bases and from J it removes 0 bases, while the gene matches leave 7 bases of the junction unaccounted for.

The TCR beta CDR3 regions were amplified from the RNA transcripts. For the first round of RT-PCR on the TCR CDR3, the HTBI primer set was used together with the Qiagen OneStep RT-PCR kit. Libraries were constructed in a second round of multiplex PCR, after which size selection and purification were carried out. Sequencing of the libraries was done on an Illumina HiSeq2000 using paired-end 100 bp reads. As for the original processing: SOAPnuke was used to process the raw data, throwing out any read that contained adapters or uncalled bases, had a mean Phred below 15, or lacked an exact constant-primer or identifier match. COPE v1.2.5 was used to merge high-quality paired reads, and clonotypes were defined as unique nucleotide sequences. MiTCR v1.1 was used to align the clonotypes against IMGT TRBV, TRBD and TRBJ reference segments. The analysis included only V-J combinations with a frequency above 0.0001, which together covered around 99% of the repertoires. A TCS score was defined as the ratio of F50 (clonal expansion) to E x V (chaos), with BLOSUM62-based TCRdist applied between CDR3 peptides within each V-J. Welch's t-statistics and random forest reduced approximately 520 V-J features to around 14, which were used in a naive Bayes classifier (R e1071). TCRdb's own reprocessing of the public reads used fastp at Q25 and MiXCR and kept productive beta chains. A single entry per CDR3 protein holds the most common genes and DNA from its merged rows. TCRdb's processing, not the study's, gives the V and J calls here. The sample contains around 190,000 distinct CDR3 sequences, 17% of them found a single time. The biggest ten clones account for roughly 55% of the sample.

The rearranged segments are TRBV10-3 and TRBJ2-7, with 11 bases aligning to TRBD2. What was sequenced was blood. The receptor was derived from a woman in her fifties or sixties with Graves' hyperthyroidism. The nucleotide sequence reads as follows: TGTGCCATCAGTGAAGCCGGGACTAGCGGTTCCTCCTACGAGCAGTACTTC. This yields the protein CAISEAGTSGSSYEQYF.